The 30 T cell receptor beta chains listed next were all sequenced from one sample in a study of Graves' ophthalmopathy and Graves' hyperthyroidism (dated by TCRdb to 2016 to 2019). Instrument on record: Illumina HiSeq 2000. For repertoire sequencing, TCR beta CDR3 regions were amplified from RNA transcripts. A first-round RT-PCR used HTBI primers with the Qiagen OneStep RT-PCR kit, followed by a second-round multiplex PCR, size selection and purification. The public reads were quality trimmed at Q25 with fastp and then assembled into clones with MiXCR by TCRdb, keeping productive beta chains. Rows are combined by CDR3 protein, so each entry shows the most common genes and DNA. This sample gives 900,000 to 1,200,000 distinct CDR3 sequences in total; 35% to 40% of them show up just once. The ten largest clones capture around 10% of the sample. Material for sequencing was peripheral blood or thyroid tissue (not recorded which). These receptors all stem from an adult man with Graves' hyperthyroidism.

CDR3 DNA: TGCAGTGCTAGAGTTTGGGACAGGGCACATGGCTACACCTTC. Translating gives CSARVWDRAHGYTF. The chain carries TRBV20-1 and TRBJ1-2, with 9 bases matching TRBD1. In germline, CDR1 is DFQATT, CDR2 SNEGSKA (reference sequence). This CDR3 has 14 amino acids. Unmatched junction bases numbered 6, after V lost 1 base and J lost 6 bases.

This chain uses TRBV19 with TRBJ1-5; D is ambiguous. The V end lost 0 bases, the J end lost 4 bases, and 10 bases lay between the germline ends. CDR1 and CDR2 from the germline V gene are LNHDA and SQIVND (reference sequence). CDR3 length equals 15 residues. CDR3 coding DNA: TGTGCCAGTAGTATAGATTTTTGGTCAAATCAGCCCCAGCATTTT. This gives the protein CASSIDFWSNQPQHF.

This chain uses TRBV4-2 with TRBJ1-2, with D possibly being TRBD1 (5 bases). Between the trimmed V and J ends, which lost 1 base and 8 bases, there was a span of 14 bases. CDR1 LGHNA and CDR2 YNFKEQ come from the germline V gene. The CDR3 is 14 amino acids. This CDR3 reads CASSQGQMNWGYTF. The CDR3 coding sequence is TGTGCCAGCAGCCAAGGACAGATGAATTGGGGCTACACCTTC.

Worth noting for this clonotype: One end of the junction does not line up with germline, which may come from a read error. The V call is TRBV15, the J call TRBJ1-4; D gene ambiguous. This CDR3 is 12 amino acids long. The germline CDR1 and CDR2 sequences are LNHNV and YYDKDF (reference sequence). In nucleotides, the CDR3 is TGCGCCACCAGCGATCCGAATGAAAAACTGTTTTTT. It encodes CATSDPNEKLFF.

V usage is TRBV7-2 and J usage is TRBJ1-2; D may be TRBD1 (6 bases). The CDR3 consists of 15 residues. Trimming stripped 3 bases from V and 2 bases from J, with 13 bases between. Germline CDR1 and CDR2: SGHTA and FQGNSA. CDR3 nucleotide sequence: TGTGCCAGCAGCTTCGCAGCGGGGGCGAACTATGGCTACACCTTC. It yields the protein CASSFAAGANYGYTF.

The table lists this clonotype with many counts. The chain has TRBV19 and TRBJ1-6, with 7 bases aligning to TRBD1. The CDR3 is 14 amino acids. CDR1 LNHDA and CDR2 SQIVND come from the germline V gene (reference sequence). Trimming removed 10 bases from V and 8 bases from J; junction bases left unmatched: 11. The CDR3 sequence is CATNRGSEDSPLHF. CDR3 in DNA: TGTGCCACGAACAGGGGAAGTGAGGATTCACCCCTCCACTTT.

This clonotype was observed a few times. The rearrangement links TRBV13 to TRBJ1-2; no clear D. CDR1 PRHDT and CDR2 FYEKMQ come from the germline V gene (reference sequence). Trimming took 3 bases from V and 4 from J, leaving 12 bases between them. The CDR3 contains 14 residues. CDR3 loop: CASSFSWEGYGYTF. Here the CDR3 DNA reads TGTGCCAGCAGCTTTAGTTGGGAGGGCTATGGCTACACCTTC. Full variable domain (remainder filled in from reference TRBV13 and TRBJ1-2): AAGVIQSPRHLIKEKRETATLKCYPIPRHDTVYWYQQGPGQDPQFLISFYEKMQSDKGSIPDRFSAQQFSDYHSELNMSSLELGDSALYFCASSFSWEGYGYTFGSGTRLTVV.

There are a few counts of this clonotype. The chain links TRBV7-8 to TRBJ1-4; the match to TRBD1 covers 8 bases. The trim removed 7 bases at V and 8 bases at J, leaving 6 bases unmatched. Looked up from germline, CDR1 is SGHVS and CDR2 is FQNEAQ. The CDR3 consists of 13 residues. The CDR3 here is CASTRGTGEKLFF. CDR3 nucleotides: TGTGCCAGCACCCGAGGGACAGGAGAAAAACTGTTTTTT.

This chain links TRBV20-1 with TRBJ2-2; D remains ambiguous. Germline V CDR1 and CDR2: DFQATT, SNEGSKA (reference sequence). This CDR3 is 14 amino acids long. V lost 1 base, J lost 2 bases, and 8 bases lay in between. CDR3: CSARVATNTGELFF. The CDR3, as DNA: TGCAGTGCTAGAGTGGCCACCAACACCGGGGAGCTGTTTTTT.

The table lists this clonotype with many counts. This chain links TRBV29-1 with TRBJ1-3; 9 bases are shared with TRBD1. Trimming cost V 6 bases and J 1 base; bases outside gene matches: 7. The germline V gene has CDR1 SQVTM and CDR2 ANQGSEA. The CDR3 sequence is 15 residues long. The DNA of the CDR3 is TGCAGCGTGGGGACCGGGACAGGGTCTGGAAACACCATATATTTT. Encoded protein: CSVGTGTGSGNTIYF. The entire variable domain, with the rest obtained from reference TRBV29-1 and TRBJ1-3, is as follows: SAVISQKPSRDICQRGTSLTIQCQVDSQVTMMFWYRQQPGQSLTLIATANQGSEATYESGFVIDKFPISRPNLTFSTLTVSNMSPEDSSIYLCSVGTGTGSGNTIYFGEGSWLTVV.

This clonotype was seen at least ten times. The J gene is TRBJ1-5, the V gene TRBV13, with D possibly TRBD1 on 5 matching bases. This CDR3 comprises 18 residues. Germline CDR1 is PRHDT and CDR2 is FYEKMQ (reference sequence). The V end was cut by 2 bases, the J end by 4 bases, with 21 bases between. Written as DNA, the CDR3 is TGTGCCAGCAGCTTACGAACACCGGGACGGACGGTGAATCAGCCCCAGCATTTT. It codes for CASSLRTPGRTVNQPQHF.

In nucleotides, the CDR3 is TGCAGTGCTCTGCCGGGATATAGCAATCAGCCCCAGCATTTT. Translation gives CSALPGYSNQPQHF. The chain uses TRBV20-1 and TRBJ1-5, with no clear D. The germline V gene encodes CDR1 DFQATT and CDR2 SNEGSKA (reference sequence). The CDR3 has 14 residues. Trimming took off 5 bases at V and 0 bases at J, with 11 bases between the two ends.

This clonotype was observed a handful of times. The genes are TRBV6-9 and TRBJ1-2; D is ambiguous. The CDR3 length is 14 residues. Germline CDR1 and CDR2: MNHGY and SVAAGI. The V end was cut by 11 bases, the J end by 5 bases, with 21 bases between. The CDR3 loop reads CAQALPVPMYGYTF. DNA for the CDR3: TGTGCCCAAGCCCTTCCGGTACCCATGTATGGCTACACCTTC.

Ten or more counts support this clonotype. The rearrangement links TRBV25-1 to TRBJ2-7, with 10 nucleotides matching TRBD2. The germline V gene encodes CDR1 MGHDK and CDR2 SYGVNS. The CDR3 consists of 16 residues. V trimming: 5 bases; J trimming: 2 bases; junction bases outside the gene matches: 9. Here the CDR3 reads CASSSPGGLATYEQYF. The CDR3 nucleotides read TGTGCCAGCAGTTCCCCCGGGGGACTAGCGACCTACGAGCAGTACTTC.

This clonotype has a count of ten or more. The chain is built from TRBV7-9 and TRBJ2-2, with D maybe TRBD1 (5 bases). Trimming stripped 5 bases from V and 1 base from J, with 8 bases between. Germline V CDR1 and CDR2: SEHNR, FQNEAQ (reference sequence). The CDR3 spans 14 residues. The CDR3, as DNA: TGTGCCAGCAGCGCCACAGGGAACACCGGGGAGCTGTTTTTT. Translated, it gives CASSATGNTGELFF. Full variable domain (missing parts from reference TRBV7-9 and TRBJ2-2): DTGVSQNPRHKITKRGQNVTFRCDPISEHNRLYWYRQTLGQGPEFLTYFQNEAQLEKSRLLSDRFSAERPKGSFSTLEIQRTEQGDSAMYLCASSATGNTGELFFGEGSRLTVL.

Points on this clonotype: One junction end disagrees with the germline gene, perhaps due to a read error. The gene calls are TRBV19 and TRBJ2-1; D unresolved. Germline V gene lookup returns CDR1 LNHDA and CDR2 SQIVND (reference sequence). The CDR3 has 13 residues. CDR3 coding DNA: TGTGCCAGCAGTATAGCAGACTACAATGAGCAGTTCTTC. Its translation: CASSIADYNEQFF.

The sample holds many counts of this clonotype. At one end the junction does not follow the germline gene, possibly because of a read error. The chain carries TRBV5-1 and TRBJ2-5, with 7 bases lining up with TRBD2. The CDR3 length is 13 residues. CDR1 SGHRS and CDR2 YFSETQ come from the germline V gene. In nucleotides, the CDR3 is TGTGCCAGCAGCCCGCAGGGAGGGGAGACCCAGTACTTC. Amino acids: CASSPQGGETQYF.

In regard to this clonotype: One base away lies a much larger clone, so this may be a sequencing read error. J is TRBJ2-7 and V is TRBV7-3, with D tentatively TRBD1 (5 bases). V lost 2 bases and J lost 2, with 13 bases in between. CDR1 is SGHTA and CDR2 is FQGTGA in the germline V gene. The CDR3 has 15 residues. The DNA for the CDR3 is TGTGCCAGCAGCTTACTCGGACAACAAGCCTACGAGCAGTACTTC. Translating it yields CASSLLGQQAYEQYF.

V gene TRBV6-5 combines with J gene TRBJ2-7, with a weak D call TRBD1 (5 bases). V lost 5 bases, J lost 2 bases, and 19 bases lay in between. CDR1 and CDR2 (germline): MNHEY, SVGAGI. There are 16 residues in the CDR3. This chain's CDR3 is CASSELPGKRAYEQYF. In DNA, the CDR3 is TGTGCCAGCAGTGAACTTCCAGGGAAACGGGCCTACGAGCAGTACTTC.

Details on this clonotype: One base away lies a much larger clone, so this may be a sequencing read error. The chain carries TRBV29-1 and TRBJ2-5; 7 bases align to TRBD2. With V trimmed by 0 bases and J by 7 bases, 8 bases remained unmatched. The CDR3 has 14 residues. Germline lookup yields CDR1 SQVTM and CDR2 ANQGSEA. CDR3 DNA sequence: TGCAGCGTTGAAGATCGGGGGGTAGAGGGGACCCAGTACTTC. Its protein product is CSVEDRGVEGTQYF.

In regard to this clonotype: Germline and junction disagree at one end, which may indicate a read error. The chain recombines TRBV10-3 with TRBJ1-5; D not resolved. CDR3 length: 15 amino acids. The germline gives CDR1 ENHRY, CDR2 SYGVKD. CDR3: CASSYSWLSNQPQHF. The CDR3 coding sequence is TGTGCCAGCAGTTACTCGTGGCTTAGCAATCAGCCCCAGCATTTT.

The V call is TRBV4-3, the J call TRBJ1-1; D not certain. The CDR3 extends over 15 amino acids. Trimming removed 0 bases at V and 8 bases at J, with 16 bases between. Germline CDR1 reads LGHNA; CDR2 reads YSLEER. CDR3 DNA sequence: TGCGCCAGCAGCCAAGACTTATCAGGTGAGAGGGAAGCTTTCTTT. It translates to CASSQDLSGEREAFF.

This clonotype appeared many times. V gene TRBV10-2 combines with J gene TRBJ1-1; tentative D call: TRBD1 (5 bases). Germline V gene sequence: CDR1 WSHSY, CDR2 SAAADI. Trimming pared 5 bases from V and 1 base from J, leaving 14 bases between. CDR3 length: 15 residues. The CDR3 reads CASSRTQIKNTEAFF. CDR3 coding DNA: TGCGCCAGCAGTAGGACACAAATAAAGAACACTGAAGCTTTCTTT.

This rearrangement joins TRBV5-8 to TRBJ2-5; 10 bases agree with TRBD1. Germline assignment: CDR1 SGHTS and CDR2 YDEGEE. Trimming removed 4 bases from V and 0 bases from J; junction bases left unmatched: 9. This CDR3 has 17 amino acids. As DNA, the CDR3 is TGTGCCAGCAGCCAATTCCTGGACAGGGGGAACCAAGAGACCCAGTACTTC. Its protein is CASSQFLDRGNQETQYF.

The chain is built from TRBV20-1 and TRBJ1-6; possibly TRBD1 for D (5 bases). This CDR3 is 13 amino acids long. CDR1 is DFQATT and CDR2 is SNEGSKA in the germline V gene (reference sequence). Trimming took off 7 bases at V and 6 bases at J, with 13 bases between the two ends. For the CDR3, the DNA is TGCAGTGGGGGGGAGGACCTTAATTCACCCCTCCACTTT. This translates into CSGGEDLNSPLHF.

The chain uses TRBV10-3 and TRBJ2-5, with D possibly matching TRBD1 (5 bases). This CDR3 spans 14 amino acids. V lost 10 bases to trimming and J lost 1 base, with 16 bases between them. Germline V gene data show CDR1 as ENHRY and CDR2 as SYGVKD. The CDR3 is CASSELRVQETQYF. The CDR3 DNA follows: TGTGCCAGCAGCGAACTCAGGGTCCAAGAGACCCAGTACTTC.

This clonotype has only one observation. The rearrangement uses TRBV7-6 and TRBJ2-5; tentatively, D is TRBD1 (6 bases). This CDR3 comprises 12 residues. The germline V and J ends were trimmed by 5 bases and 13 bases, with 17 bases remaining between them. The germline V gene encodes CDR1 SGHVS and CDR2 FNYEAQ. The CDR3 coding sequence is TGTGCCAGCAGCAAGACGACAGGAACACCGTACTTC. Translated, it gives CASSKTTGTPYF.

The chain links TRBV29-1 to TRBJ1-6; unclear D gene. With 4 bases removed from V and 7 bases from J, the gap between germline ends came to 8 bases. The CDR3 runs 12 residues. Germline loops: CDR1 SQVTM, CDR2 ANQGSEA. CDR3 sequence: CSVGVSNSPLHF. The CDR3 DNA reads TGCAGCGTTGGGGTAAGCAATTCACCCCTCCACTTT.

The CDR3 DNA reads as TGTGCCAGCAGTGATGGGGGGACATCGAGCACCGGGGAGCTGTTTTTT. Its protein product is CASSDGGTSSTGELFF. The gene calls are TRBV6-4 and TRBJ2-2; D tentatively fits TRBD1 or TRBD2 (6 bases each). The germline CDR1 and CDR2 sequences are MRHNA and SNTAGT. V shed 3 bases and J shed 4 bases, with 15 bases lying between them. The CDR3 contains 16 residues.

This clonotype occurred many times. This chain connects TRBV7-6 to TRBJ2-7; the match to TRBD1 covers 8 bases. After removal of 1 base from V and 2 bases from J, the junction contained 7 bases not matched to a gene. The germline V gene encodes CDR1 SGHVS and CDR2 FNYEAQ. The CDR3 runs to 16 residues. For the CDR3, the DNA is TGTGCCAGCAGCTTAGGGCCAGGGGGCGAAACCTACGAGCAGTACTTC. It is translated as CASSLGPGGETYEQYF.